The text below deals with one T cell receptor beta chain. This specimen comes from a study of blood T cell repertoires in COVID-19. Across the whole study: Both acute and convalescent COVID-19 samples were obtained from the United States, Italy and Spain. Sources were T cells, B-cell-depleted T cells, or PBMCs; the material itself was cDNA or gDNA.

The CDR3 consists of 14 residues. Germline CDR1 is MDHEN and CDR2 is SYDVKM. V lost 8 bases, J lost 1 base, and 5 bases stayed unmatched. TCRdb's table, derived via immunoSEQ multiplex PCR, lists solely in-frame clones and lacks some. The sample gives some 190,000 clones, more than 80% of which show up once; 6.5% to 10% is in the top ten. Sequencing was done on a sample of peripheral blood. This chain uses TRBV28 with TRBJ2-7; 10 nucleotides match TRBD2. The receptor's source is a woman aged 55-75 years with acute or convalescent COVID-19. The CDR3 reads CASASGGGSYEQYF. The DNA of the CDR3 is TGTGCCAGCGCCAGCGGGGGGGGTTCCTACGAGCAGTACTTC.